These 11 T cell receptor beta chains were sequenced from one sample in a study of kidney transplant recipient with SARS-CoV-2 infection. TCRdb recomputed calls from the reads with MiXCR, one row per CDR3 protein. The data contain approximately 250,000 distinct CDR3 sequences, under 30% of them singletons. Sample: a blood sample, taken at baseline and on day 111 from a kidney transplant recipient. These receptors came from a male patient younger than 45 who had COVID-19 and was a kidney transplant recipient. The graft donor may be the source of some T cells.

This clonotype has a count of ten or more. The V and J genes are TRBV7-3 and TRBJ1-5, with D unclear. Trimming stripped 2 bases from V and 7 bases from J, with 9 bases between. This CDR3 contains 13 residues. In germline, CDR1 is SGHTA, CDR2 FQGTGA. CDR3 residues: CASSLSPGQPQHF. CDR3 sequence (DNA): TGTGCCAGCAGCTTATCTCCGGGGCAGCCCCAGCATTTT.

There are many counts of this clonotype. The chain carries TRBV11-2 and TRBJ2-1; TRBD2 agrees at 11 bases. The germline V gene encodes CDR1 SGHAT and CDR2 FQNNGV. This CDR3 is 18 amino acids long. Germline trimming cut 3 bases from V and 3 bases from J; bases unmatched to any gene: 10. The CDR3 sequence is CASSFTFLAGGVYNEQFF. CDR3 nucleotides: TGTGCCAGCAGCTTCACCTTCCTAGCGGGAGGCGTCTACAATGAGCAGTTCTTC.

This clonotype showed up many times. The CDR3 DNA follows: TGCAGTGCTAGAATCTCAAGGGGGGCCACGAACACCGGGGAGCTGTTTTTT. This translates into CSARISRGATNTGELFF. V is TRBV20-1 and J is TRBJ2-2; either TRBD1 or TRBD2 may fit D (6 bases each). Trimming cost V 2 bases and J 0 bases, with 16 bases left between them. Germline lookup yields CDR1 DFQATT and CDR2 SNEGSKA (reference sequence). The CDR3 runs 17 residues.

Notes on this clonotype: This may come from a read error, since a much larger clone is one base off. The conserved phenylalanine or tryptophan normally closing the CDR3 is absent here, so this likely arose from a read error. V and J are TRBV29-1 and TRBJ2-1; weak D call: TRBD2 (5 bases). The V gene lost 4 bases and the J gene lost 3 bases, with 13 bases spanning the gap. The germline V gene encodes CDR1 SQVTM and CDR2 ANQGSEA. The CDR3 loop spans 14 amino acids. CDR3 DNA: TGCAGCGTTGCGTCCAGCGGACTCTACAATGAGCAGTTCCTC. Encoded protein: CSVASSGLYNEQFL.

With regard to this clonotype: One junction end does not reproduce the germline sequence, and a read error may be involved. CDR3 DNA: TGTGCCAGCAGTGAAAGACTAACGATCGATGAGCAGCTCTTC. It specifies CASSERLTIDEQLF. The chain links TRBV2 to TRBJ2-1; D is perhaps TRBD2 (5 bases). Germline V gene data show CDR1 as SNHLY and CDR2 as FYNNEI. There are 14 residues in the CDR3.

At least ten counts were recorded for this clonotype. The chain joins TRBV3-2 to TRBJ2-7; the D segment call TRBD1 is taken from the table without a DNA check. TRBV3-2 is annotated as a pseudogene. This CDR3 comprises 13 residues. The DNA for the CDR3 is TGTGCCAGCAGCCAAGGGCGGGGGGCCGAGCAGTACTTC. Encoded protein: CASSQGRGAEQYF.

This clonotype was detected many times. The chain employs TRBV19 and TRBJ1-4; D is undetermined. The V gene lost 3 bases and the J gene lost 7 bases, with 21 bases spanning the gap. CDR3 size: 17 residues. CDR1 LNHDA and CDR2 SQIVND come from the germline V gene (reference sequence). CDR3 region: CASSMPSAGTEGEKLFF. The CDR3 DNA follows: TGTGCCAGTAGTATGCCGTCAGCGGGAACGGAGGGTGAAAAACTGTTTTTT.

The sample holds one count of this clonotype. A much larger clonotype is one base distant, so this may be a read error. V and J are TRBV2 and TRBJ2-7, with TRBD1 as a possible D gene (6 bases). This CDR3 spans 13 amino acids. Germline lookup yields CDR1 SNHLY and CDR2 FYNNEI. V lost 9 bases to trimming and J lost 2 bases, with 14 bases between them. As DNA, the CDR3 is TGTGCCAGTCATCTCCAGGGGACCTACGAGCAGTACTTC. It translates to CASHLQGTYEQYF.

This clonotype was detected ten times or more. This sequence joins TRBV5-5 and TRBJ1-1; the D is unclear. Germline CDR1 SGHKS, CDR2 YYEKEE (reference sequence). V dropped 4 bases and J dropped 0 bases, with 13 bases sitting between them. The CDR3 extends over 15 amino acids. The CDR3 is CASSIRWALNTEAFF. CDR3 DNA: TGTGCCAGCAGCATCCGTTGGGCACTGAACACTGAAGCTTTCTTT.

This clonotype was observed at least ten times. The rearrangement joins TRBV6-1 to TRBJ2-1, with 8 bases fitting TRBD2. J lost 9 bases, V lost 3 bases, and 10 bases had no gene match. Germline V gene sequence: CDR1 MNHNS, CDR2 SASEGT. This CDR3 comprises 15 residues. CDR3 in DNA: TGTGCCAGCAGTGATTCCGCGGGAGGCCACAGTGAGCAGTTCTTC. The encoded protein is CASSDSAGGHSEQFF.

This clonotype showed up just a few times. This may arise from a read error, as a much more abundant clone is one base away. The V gene is TRBV19, the J gene TRBJ1-2; D not resolved. The CDR3 is 17 residues long. V lost 4 bases to trimming and J lost 4 bases, with 22 bases between them. In germline, CDR1 is LNHDA, CDR2 SQIVND (reference sequence). The CDR3 nucleotides are TGTGCCAGTAGTACGCGGACGACAAATCGAAGGACCTATGGCTACACCTTC. It codes for CASSTRTTNRRTYGYTF.